Reported below is one TCR beta chain. Its antigen is undetermined. cDNA libraries of TCR beta carried unique molecular identifiers. TCRdb re-analysed the PCR reads in MiXCR, keeping a single row per CDR3 protein. The sample lists hundreds of thousands of distinct CDR3 sequences; roughly three fifths were seen once. The data belong to a study of post-analysis software for immune sequencing data. Points from the study as a whole: A few TRBV segments (TRBV5-6, TRBV5-1 and TRBV20-1 among them) occurred more frequently in patients than in controls.

The CDR3 contains 13 residues. Deletions cut 5 bases from V and 2 bases from J, with 9 bases between. Germline V lookup: CDR1 SGHTA, CDR2 FQGNSA. Sample: blood. The chain carries TRBV7-2 and TRBJ1-1; D is perhaps TRBD1 (6 bases). The source is a girl aged 2 to 9 with multiple sclerosis. The CDR3, as DNA: TGTGCCAGCAGCGTGGACAGCAACACTGAAGCTTTCTTT. This gives the protein CASSVDSNTEAFF.